This T cell receptor (beta chain) is drawn from a study of tumor and adjacent non-tumor tissue in lung cancer. The CDR3 is 14 residues long. Germline assignment: CDR1 MNHNS and CDR2 SASEGT. As to this clonotype: Its antigen is as yet unknown.

General study findings and limits: In normal lung, the top 100 clones were significantly more dominant than in tumor.

No cell sorting was done before RNA was extracted from the tissue. TCRbeta libraries were built with three rounds of nested PCR, modified from ARM-PCR. TCRdb processed the multiplex PCR reads anew with MiXCR; each CDR3 protein has one entry. The repertoire holds roughly 200,000 distinct CDR3 sequences, with approximately 74% as singletons. The chain employs TRBV6-1 and TRBJ2-5; D is unresolved. Sequencing was carried out using lung tumor tissue. The receptor's source is a man in his sixties with non-small cell lung cancer. The CDR3 region is CTTSDSSRVGTQYF. CDR3 sequence (DNA): TGTACCACCAGTGATAGTTCTAGAGTGGGGACCCAGTACTTC.